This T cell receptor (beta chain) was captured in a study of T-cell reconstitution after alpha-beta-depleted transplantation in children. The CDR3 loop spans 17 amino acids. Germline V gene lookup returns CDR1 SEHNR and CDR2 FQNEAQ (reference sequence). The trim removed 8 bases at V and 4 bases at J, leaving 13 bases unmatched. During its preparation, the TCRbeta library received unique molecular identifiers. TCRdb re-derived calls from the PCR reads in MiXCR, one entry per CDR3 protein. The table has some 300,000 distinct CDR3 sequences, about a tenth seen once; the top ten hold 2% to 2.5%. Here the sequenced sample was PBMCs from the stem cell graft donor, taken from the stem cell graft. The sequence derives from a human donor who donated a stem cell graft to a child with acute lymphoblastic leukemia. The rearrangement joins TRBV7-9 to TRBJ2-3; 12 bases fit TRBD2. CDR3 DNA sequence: TGTGCCAGCGCCTCCAGCCTAGCGGGAGGGCCCCCAGATACGCAGTATTTT. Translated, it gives CASASSLAGGPPDTQYF.